These 12 T cell receptor beta chains share one sample of origin, sequenced in a study of identical twins. One entry per CDR3 protein results from TCRdb running MiXCR on the 5' RACE reads. There are about 530,000 distinct CDR3 sequences in the sample; around 15% occur only once, and nearly 0.45% lies in the top ten. Separately, the same data were catalogued under a study of yellow fever vaccine responses in identical twins.

What was sequenced was CD4+ T cells sorted from blood. The receptor set was obtained from a woman aged 18-29 years in good health.

A few counts support this clonotype. The V gene is TRBV29-1, the J gene TRBJ2-6; D gene ambiguous. V gave up 6 bases and J gave up 0 bases, with 9 bases separating them. The germline gives CDR1 SQVTM, CDR2 ANQGSEA. This CDR3 is built from 14 residues. The CDR3 here is CSVETSSGANVLTF. CDR3 in DNA: TGCAGCGTCGAGACAAGCTCTGGGGCCAACGTCCTGACTTTC.

This clonotype was detected many times. The chain links TRBV3-1 to TRBJ2-7, with D hard to call. The CDR3 is made up of 13 amino acids. The germline gives CDR1 LGHDT, CDR2 YNNKEL (reference sequence). Trimming took off 3 bases at V and 0 bases at J, with 6 bases between the two ends. CDR3 region: CASSHGSSYEQYV. CDR3 bases: TGTGCCAGCAGCCATGGCAGCTCCTACGAGCAGTACGTC.

This clonotype occurred a few times. V usage is TRBV5-1 and J usage is TRBJ2-2, with a weak D call TRBD1 (6 bases). The germline gives CDR1 SGHRS, CDR2 YFSETQ. This CDR3 comprises 14 residues. V gave up 4 bases and J gave up 1 base, with 8 bases separating them. For the CDR3, the DNA is TGCGCCAGCAGCGGACAGATGAACACCGGGGAGCTGTTTTTT. Translation gives CASSGQMNTGELFF.

This clonotype was counted a few times. The genes are TRBV25-1 and TRBJ2-3; 11 bases match TRBD1. After removal of 4 bases from V and 4 bases from J, the junction contained 7 bases not matched to a gene. This CDR3 region has 16 residues. The germline V gene has CDR1 MGHDK and CDR2 SYGVNS. The CDR3 loop is CASSGGTGGVADTQYF. The CDR3 nucleotides read TGTGCCAGCAGTGGCGGGACAGGGGGGGTTGCAGATACGCAGTATTTT.

V and J are TRBV6-1 and TRBJ2-1; the match to TRBD2 covers 16 bases. Per germline, CDR1 MNHNS and CDR2 SASEGT. V shed 8 bases, J shed 1 base, and the junction held 8 bases outside the gene matches. CDR3 length: 18 residues. The CDR3 nucleotides are TGTGCCAGCCGCGCCGGGACTAGCGGGGGGGTGTCCTACAATGAGCAGTTCTTC. It translates to CASRAGTSGGVSYNEQFF.

This chain joins TRBV12-3 or TRBV12-4 and TRBJ1-6; 10 bases match TRBD1. Trimming removed 5 bases from V and 9 bases from J; junction bases left unmatched: 7. This CDR3 is 15 amino acids long. The CDR3 sequence: CASSHGDRGGSPLHF. The CDR3 DNA sequence: TGTGCCAGCAGTCACGGGGACAGGGGTGGTTCACCCCTCCACTTT.

In its sample, this clonotype was seen a few times. The chain has TRBV11-2 and TRBJ2-1, with no clear D. Trimming took 1 base from V and 7 from J, leaving 8 bases between them. The V gene's germline CDR1 is SGHAT and CDR2 FQNNGV. This CDR3 is 13 amino acids long. CDR3 bases: TGTGCCAGCAGCTTAGTCAGGCCTAATGAGCAGTTCTTC. It is translated as CASSLVRPNEQFF.

V usage is TRBV28 and J usage is TRBJ2-7, with D maybe TRBD1 (6 bases). CDR1 and CDR2 from the germline V gene are MDHEN and SYDVKM. V was pared by 6 bases and J by 2 bases, with 14 bases between. CDR3 size: 14 residues. CDR3 loop: CASRGTLSTYEQYF. CDR3 in DNA: TGTGCCAGCAGAGGGACACTTTCGACCTACGAGCAGTACTTC.

The rearrangement joins TRBV3-1 to TRBJ2-7; 7 bases match TRBD1. J was trimmed by 2 bases and V by 4 bases; bases with no gene match: 8. This CDR3 has 15 amino acids. Germline values: CDR1 LGHDT, CDR2 YNNKEL (reference sequence). The CDR3 sequence: CASSPGQASTYEQYV. The CDR3 DNA follows: TGTGCCAGCAGCCCTGGACAGGCATCCACCTACGAGCAGTACGTC.

The chain has TRBV15 and TRBJ1-1, with TRBD1 matching over 7 bases. Germline V gene lookup returns CDR1 LNHNV and CDR2 YYDKDF (reference sequence). V was clipped by 0 bases and J by 5 bases; unmatched bases: 6. This CDR3 region has 15 residues. CDR3 region: CATSREQGIRTEAFF. In nucleotides, the CDR3 is TGTGCCACCAGCAGAGAACAGGGGATCAGGACTGAAGCTTTCTTT.

This chain connects TRBV20-1 to TRBJ2-1, with TRBD2 as a possible D gene (6 bases). Germline loops: CDR1 DFQATT, CDR2 SNEGSKA (reference sequence). The CDR3 runs to 16 residues. Trimming cost V 3 bases and J 3 bases, with 18 bases left between them. In DNA, the CDR3 is TGCAGTGCTAGGTGGTCCGCGGGTAGCGGCTACAATGAGCAGTTCTTC. Encoded protein: CSARWSAGSGYNEQFF.

This clonotype has just a few counts. The rearrangement joins TRBV4-2 to TRBJ1-5; unclear D gene. The length of the CDR3 is 15 residues. Germline CDR1 LGHNA, CDR2 YNFKEQ. The V and J ends lost 0 bases and 11 bases respectively, with 17 bases between them. CDR3 DNA: TGTGCCAGCAGCCAAGATGGAGCGATTGGTTGGGCCCAGCATTTT. Amino acids: CASSQDGAIGWAQHF.